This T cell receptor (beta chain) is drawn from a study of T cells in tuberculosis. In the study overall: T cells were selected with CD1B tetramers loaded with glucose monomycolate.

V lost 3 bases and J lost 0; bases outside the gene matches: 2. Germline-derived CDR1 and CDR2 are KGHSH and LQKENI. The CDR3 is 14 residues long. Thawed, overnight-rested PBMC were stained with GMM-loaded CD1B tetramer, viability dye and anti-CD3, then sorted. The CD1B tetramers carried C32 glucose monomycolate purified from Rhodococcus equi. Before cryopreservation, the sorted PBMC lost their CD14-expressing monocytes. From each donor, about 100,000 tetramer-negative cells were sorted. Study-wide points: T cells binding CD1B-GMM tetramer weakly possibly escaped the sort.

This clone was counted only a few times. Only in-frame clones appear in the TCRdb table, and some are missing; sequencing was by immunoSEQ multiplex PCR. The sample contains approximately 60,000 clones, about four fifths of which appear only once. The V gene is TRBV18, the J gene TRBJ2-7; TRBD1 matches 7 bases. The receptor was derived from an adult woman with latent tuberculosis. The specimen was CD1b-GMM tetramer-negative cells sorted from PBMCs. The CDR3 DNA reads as TGTGCCAGCTCACCGGGACAGTTCTCCTACGAGCAGTACTTC. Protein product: CASSPGQFSYEQYF.